This T cell receptor beta chain was found in a study of identical twins. TCRdb re-called the 5' RACE reads through MiXCR, storing one row per CDR3 protein. The sample shows 1.5 million to 2 million distinct CDR3 sequences, around 29% of them seen only once. Concerning this clonotype: The antigen is not known.

Overall study findings and caveats: Carriage of fewer insertions was seen in abundant cord blood beta clonotypes, whereas memory repertoires showed none. Sharing of beta out-of-frame sequences by twins showed a weaker excess.

This clonotype originated in a newborn girl in good health. The sample was cord blood.

The CDR3 sequence: CSATDRAYEQYF. In nucleotides, the CDR3 is TGCAGTGCCACGGACAGGGCCTACGAGCAGTACTTC. This chain links TRBV20-1 with TRBJ2-7, with 8 bases lining up with TRBD1. Germline V gene data show CDR1 as DFQATT and CDR2 as SNEGSKA (reference sequence). The V gene end was trimmed by 6 bases and the J gene end by 2 bases; junction bases not matched to a gene: 3. There are 12 residues in the CDR3.